This is a list of T cell receptor beta chains from one sample in a study of precursors of human CD4 cytotoxic T cells. TCRdb used MiXCR to reprocess the reads, holding one entry per CDR3 protein. The sample records 490 or so distinct CDR3 sequences, under 15% being singletons. Source material: memory CD4+ T cells from blood (PBMCs). These receptors all stem from a human donor in good health. The CDR3 runs from the conserved cysteine through the conserved F or W. A D gene is named only where the DNA matches it firmly. Only part of the rows carry a size: once, few, many, or a class if the clone is expanded.

J,size,V,length,D,CDR3,DNA
TRBJ2-2,large,TRBV14,13,NA,CASSQQITGELFF,TGTGCCAGCAGCCAACAGATCACCGGGGAGCTGTTTTTT
TRBJ2-3,NA,TRBV5-6,16,NA,CASSGSGTTTGDTQYF,TGTGCCAGCAGCGGATCCGGGACAACCACCGGGGATACGCAGTATTTT
TRBJ1-6,few,TRBV6-5,14,NA,CASKRQIPNSPLHF,TGTGCCAGCAAAAGACAGATTCCTAATTCACCCCTCCACTTT
TRBJ2-7,large,TRBV5-1,15,NA,CASSPAVGAFYEQYF,TGCGCCAGCAGCCCCGCTGTGGGGGCTTTCTACGAGCAGTACTTC
TRBJ2-5,NA,TRBV7-9,13,NA,CASSPRGPETQYF,TGTGCCAGCAGTCCCCGAGGGCCAGAGACCCAGTACTTC
TRBJ1-2,few,TRBV29-1,11,NA,CSVESGLRYTF,TGCAGCGTTGAGTCCGGGTTACGCTACACCTTC
TRBJ2-7,NA,TRBV5-1,14,NA,CASSFSGGAYEQYF,TGCGCCAGCAGCTTTTCCGGCGGTGCCTACGAGCAGTACTTC
TRBJ1-4,NA,TRBV12-3/TRBV12-4,11,NA,CASRLNEKLFF,TGTGCCAGCAGGCTGAATGAAAAACTGTTTTTT
TRBJ1-5,NA,TRBV4-1,15,NA,CASSQAPGGDQPQHF,TGCGCCAGCAGCCAAGCCCCCGGCGGGGATCAGCCCCAGCATTTT
TRBJ2-1,few,TRBV5-1,14,NA,CASSLEGLYNEQFF,TGCGCCAGCAGCTTGGAAGGGCTCTACAATGAGCAGTTCTTC
TRBJ2-6,NA,TRBV2,17,NA,CASKGSLGAQGANVLTF,TGTGCCAGCAAGGGGAGTTTGGGGGCGCAAGGGGCCAACGTCCTGACTTTC
TRBJ2-1,NA,TRBV5-1,14,TRBD2,CASRLAGNGDEQFF,TGCGCCAGCAGACTAGCGGGGAATGGTGATGAGCAGTTCTTC
TRBJ2-3,few,TRBV5-1,15,TRBD1,CASSGGQGGADTQYF,TGCGCCAGCAGCGGGGGACAGGGTGGAGCAGATACGCAGTATTTT
TRBJ1-1,large,TRBV19,14,NA,CASSIDQGGTEAFF,TGTGCCAGTAGTATAGATCAGGGCGGCACTGAAGCTTTCTTT
TRBJ2-3,NA,TRBV29-1,12,NA,CSVRVPGDTQYF,TGCAGCGTTCGAGTTCCCGGAGATACGCAGTATTTT
TRBJ2-1,NA,TRBV7-2,15,TRBD2,CASSLTGGGHNEQFF,TGTGCCAGCAGTCTGACGGGGGGGGGCCACAATGAGCAGTTCTTC
TRBJ2-1,NA,TRBV12-3/TRBV12-4,13,NA,CASGGSSYNEQFF,TGTGCCAGCGGGGGGAGCTCCTACAATGAGCAGTTCTTC
TRBJ2-2,large,TRBV27,11,NA,CASRGFGELFF,TGTGCCAGCAGGGGGTTTGGGGAGCTGTTTTTT
TRBJ1-3,few,TRBV10-3,13,NA,CAIKESSGNTIYF,TGTGCCATCAAGGAGAGCTCTGGAAACACCATATATTTT
TRBJ2-7,few,TRBV18,15,TRBD1,CASSPTDRVPYEQYF,TGTGCCAGCTCACCAACGGACAGGGTTCCCTACGAGCAGTACTTC
TRBJ2-5,few,TRBV11-2,12,NA,CASSPQQETQYF,TGTGCCAGCAGCCCCCAACAAGAGACCCAGTACTTC
TRBJ1-1,large,TRBV5-1,14,NA,CASSLAWQNTEAFF,TGCGCCAGCAGCTTGGCCTGGCAAAACACTGAAGCTTTCTTT
TRBJ2-1,hyperexpanded,TRBV2,11,NA,CASSLGDEQFF,TGTGCCAGCAGCCTCGGCGATGAGCAGTTCTTC
TRBJ1-5,few,TRBV5-1,15,TRBD1,CASSLSGTGDQPQHF,TGCGCCAGCAGCCTATCCGGGACAGGGGATCAGCCCCAGCATTTT
TRBJ2-3,large,TRBV6-6,13,NA,CASSPGRTDTQYF,TGTGCCAGCAGCCCTGGACGTACAGATACGCAGTATTTT
TRBJ2-2,NA,TRBV5-1,14,NA,CASSNTAGAGELFF,TGCGCCAGCAGCAACACGGCTGGGGCCGGGGAGCTGTTTTTT
TRBJ2-3,few,TRBV6-2/TRBV6-3,15,NA,CASSYPPRDTDTQYF,TGTGCCAGCAGTTACCCCCCGCGGGACACAGATACGCAGTATTTT
TRBJ2-5,NA,TRBV5-1,16,TRBD1,CASSSTGVMGPETQYF,TGCGCCAGCAGCTCGACAGGGGTGATGGGTCCGGAGACCCAGTACTTC
TRBJ2-5,NA,TRBV7-2,15,TRBD1,CASSLQTGQGETQYF,TGTGCCAGCAGCCTCCAAACGGGACAGGGTGAGACCCAGTACTTC
TRBJ1-2,NA,TRBV19,14,NA,CASSIVPADYGYTF,TGTGCCAGTAGTATAGTCCCAGCTGACTATGGCTACACCTTC
TRBJ2-7,large,TRBV29-1,13,NA,CSVGGDPVVWQYF,TGCAGCGTCGGAGGGGACCCCGTGGTATGGCAGTACTTC
TRBJ2-7,few,TRBV4-2,15,TRBD2,CASSQAAGGGYEQYF,TGTGCCAGCAGCCAAGCAGCGGGAGGAGGCTACGAGCAGTACTTC
TRBJ1-5,few,TRBV7-6,13,NA,CASSMGGDQPQHF,TGTGCCAGCAGTATGGGAGGGGATCAGCCCCAGCATTTT
TRBJ2-6,few,TRBV28,16,TRBD1,CASREDRVSGANVLTF,TGTGCCAGCAGGGAAGACAGGGTGTCTGGGGCCAACGTCCTGACTTTC
TRBJ2-7,large,TRBV19,15,TRBD2,CASSMIGGRAGEQYF,TGTGCCAGTAGTATGATAGGAGGGAGGGCCGGCGAGCAGTACTTC
TRBJ1-1,NA,TRBV5-1,15,NA,CASSPMDGMNTEAFF,TGCGCCAGCAGCCCTATGGACGGGATGAACACTGAAGCTTTCTTT
TRBJ1-5,NA,TRBV12-3/TRBV12-4,14,NA,CASSLRQGNQPQHF,TGTGCCAGCAGTTTAAGACAGGGCAATCAGCCCCAGCATTTT
TRBJ2-3,large,TRBV6-6,13,TRBD2,CAALSGVADTQYF,TGTGCCGCCCTTAGCGGGGTCGCAGATACGCAGTATTTT
TRBJ1-2,NA,TRBV5-1,16,NA,CASRSDGVSGVGGYTF,TGCGCCAGCCGATCGGACGGTGTATCCGGGGTTGGTGGCTACACCTTC
TRBJ2-3,NA,TRBV7-3,15,TRBD1,CASSSQTGGLDTQYF,TGTGCCAGCAGCTCTCAGACAGGGGGCCTGGATACGCAGTATTTT